One and the same sample provided the 29 T cell receptor beta chains below, sequenced in a study of cytomegalovirus exposure and HLA in healthy donors. The PCR ran on 60 Vbeta and 13 Jbeta primers. Measured with immunoSEQ multiplex PCR; TCRdb has only the in-frame clones, and not every one. The sample shows about 120,000 clones, roughly 82% of them seen only once. The sample comprised PBMCs. The receptors derive from a woman aged 35 to 49 in good health and CMV-seropositive.

The rearrangement links TRBV28 to TRBJ2-6; possible D gene TRBD2, 6 bases. V was trimmed by 5 bases and J by 2 bases, leaving 10 bases between them. Germline V gives CDR1 MDHEN, CDR2 SYDVKM. CDR3 length: 15 residues. CDR3 sequence reads: CASSTGTAGANVLTF. The CDR3 DNA is TGTGCCAGCAGTACCGGGACTGCTGGGGCCAACGTCCTGACTTTC.

The chain employs TRBV5-1 and TRBJ1-4; no clear D. V was cut by 0 bases and J by 4 bases, with 10 bases left in between. CDR3 length: 15 amino acids. From germline, CDR1 is SGHRS and CDR2 YFSETQ. In nucleotides, the CDR3 is TGCGCCAGCAGCTTGGAAGGAGCCGATAATGAAAAACTGTTTTTT. Translated: CASSLEGADNEKLFF.

J is TRBJ2-1 and V is TRBV11-1, with TRBD2 matching over 13 bases. The CDR3 has 18 amino acids. Per the germline V gene, CDR1 is SGHAT and CDR2 is FQDESV (reference sequence). V lost 5 bases and J lost 0; bases outside the gene matches: 7. The CDR3 region has the DNA TGTGCCAGCAGCCCCGGGACTAGCGGGACGTACTCCTACAATGAGCAGTTCTTC. This codes for CASSPGTSGTYSYNEQFF.

V is TRBV30 and J is TRBJ1-4; a weak D match, TRBD1 (6 bases). The CDR3 extends over 15 amino acids. The V end lost 3 bases, the J end lost 5 bases, and 16 bases lay between the germline ends. CDR1 GTSNPN and CDR2 SVGIG come from the germline V gene (reference sequence). CDR3 in amino acids: CAWSFNGGTNEKLFF. CDR3 sequence (DNA): TGTGCCTGGAGCTTCAACGGGGGGACAAATGAAAAACTGTTTTTT.

The chain employs TRBV2 and TRBJ2-5; 12 bases are shared with TRBD2. CDR1 SNHLY and CDR2 FYNNEI come from the germline V gene. J was trimmed by 5 bases and V by 3 bases; bases with no gene match: 7. CDR3 length: 16 residues. CDR3 in amino acids: CASSDRLAGAMETQYF. CDR3 nucleotides: TGTGCCAGCAGTGACCGACTAGCGGGAGCGATGGAGACCCAGTACTTC.

This clone turned up a few times. The chain is built from TRBV6-5 and TRBJ1-2, with a weak D call TRBD1 (6 bases). V was pared by 2 bases and J by 2 bases, with 9 bases between. The CDR3 spans 14 residues. Germline-derived CDR1 and CDR2 are MNHEY and SVGAGI. CDR3 nucleotides: TGTGCCAGCAGTTACCAGGGGTTAAACTATGGCTACACCTTC. Protein: CASSYQGLNYGYTF.

This CDR3 reads CASSLRQTSFLVNEQFF. The DNA for the CDR3 is TGTGCCAGCAGCTTAAGACAGACCTCATTTCTTGTCAATGAGCAGTTCTTC. V gene TRBV11-2 combines with J gene TRBJ2-1, with a possible D match to TRBD1 (5 bases). This CDR3 is built from 17 residues. V lost 2 bases to trimming and J lost 6 bases, with 20 bases between them. From germline, CDR1 is SGHAT and CDR2 FQNNGV.

CDR3 sequence reads: CASSSDRGLSDTQYF. CDR3 nucleotides: TGTGCCAGCAGCTCGGACAGGGGGCTCTCAGATACGCAGTATTTT. The chain joins TRBV7-2 to TRBJ2-3; TRBD1 matches 11 bases. Germline V gene lookup returns CDR1 SGHTA and CDR2 FQGNSA. This CDR3 is built from 15 residues. V lost 4 bases, J lost 4 bases, and 4 bases stayed unmatched. The full variable domain, with the rest looked up from reference TRBV7-2 and TRBJ2-3, is GAGVSQSPSNKVTEKGKDVELRCDPISGHTALYWYRQSLGQGLEFLIYFQGNSAPDKSGLPSDRFSAERTGGSVSTLTIQRTQQEDSAVYLCASSSDRGLSDTQYFGPGTRLTVL.

V and J are TRBV6-5 and TRBJ2-2; 7 nucleotides line up with TRBD1. From germline, CDR1 is MNHEY and CDR2 SVGAGI. The junction had 5 bases not matched to a gene; V was cut back by 5 bases and J by 5 bases. This CDR3 is 14 amino acids long. The CDR3 is CASSEDRDTGELFF. CDR3 coding DNA: TGTGCCAGCAGTGAAGACAGGGATACCGGGGAGCTGTTTTTT.

As regards this clone: An end of the junction does not agree with germline; a read error may underlie this. The chain has TRBV7-7 and TRBJ2-1; the match to TRBD2 covers 15 bases. The CDR3 has 14 residues. Germline V CDR1 and CDR2: SSHAT, FNYEAQ (reference sequence). The CDR3 loop reads CASSRTSGRAEQFF. The CDR3 coding sequence is TGTGCTAGCAGCCGGACTAGCGGGAGGGCTGAGCAGTTCTTC.

The J gene is TRBJ1-6, the V gene TRBV30; D possibly corresponds to TRBD1 (6 bases). V was shortened by 3 bases and J by 5 bases, with 14 bases between the two germline ends. In germline, CDR1 is GTSNPN, CDR2 SVGIG (reference sequence). The CDR3 totals 15 residues. CDR3 sequence reads: CAWSVQGYDNSPLHF. The CDR3 DNA reads TGTGCCTGGAGCGTCCAGGGGTATGATAATTCACCCCTCCACTTT.

The V gene is TRBV6-5, the J gene TRBJ2-5, with no clear D. The CDR3 is 12 residues long. Trimming shortened V by 6 bases and J by 0 bases, and 5 bases separated the two germline ends. In germline, CDR1 is MNHEY, CDR2 SVGAGI. In nucleotides, the CDR3 is TGTGCCAGCAGCCGAGACCAAGAGACCCAGTACTTC. Amino acid sequence: CASSRDQETQYF.

The chain carries TRBV25-1 and TRBJ1-6; D remains unclear. Germline lookup yields CDR1 MGHDK and CDR2 SYGVNS. V was clipped by 8 bases and J by 2 bases, with 13 bases between them. The CDR3 spans 15 residues. CDR3 sequence reads: CASAAGDPYNSPLHF. The CDR3 DNA is TGTGCCAGCGCAGCCGGGGATCCCTATAATTCACCCCTCCACTTT.

The table lists this clone with a few counts. V is TRBV7-2 and J is TRBJ1-1, with D hard to call. V shed 3 bases and J shed 1 base, with 9 bases lying between them. CDR1 and CDR2 from the germline V gene are SGHTA and FQGNSA. This CDR3 is 14 amino acids long. The CDR3 DNA is TGTGCCAGCAGCTTGGCGGGTCAGAACACTGAAGCTTTCTTT. Protein product: CASSLAGQNTEAFF.

The J gene is TRBJ2-7, the V gene TRBV19; D is unresolved. Germline loops: CDR1 LNHDA, CDR2 SQIVND (reference sequence). Deletions cut 4 bases from V and 2 bases from J, with 9 bases between. CDR3 length: 13 amino acids. For the CDR3, the DNA is TGTGCCAGTAGTACGACACTTCCCTACGAGCAGTACTTC. Its translation is CASSTTLPYEQYF.

This sequence joins TRBV30 and TRBJ1-2; 8 positions match TRBD1. V shed 4 bases, J shed 4 bases, and the junction held 8 bases outside the gene matches. This CDR3 region has 14 residues. The V gene's germline CDR1 is GTSNPN and CDR2 SVGIG (reference sequence). The CDR3 bases are TGTGCCTGGATGGACAGGGTTTACGGCTATGGCTACACCTTC. Translation gives CAWMDRVYGYGYTF.

This chain connects TRBV5-1 to TRBJ2-7; 7 bases match TRBD1. V lost 2 bases and J lost 5; bases outside the gene matches: 7. The CDR3 is 14 residues long. Germline V gives CDR1 SGHRS, CDR2 YFSETQ. The CDR3 DNA is TGCGCCAGCAGCTTAACAGGGGTATCGGACGAGCAGTACTTC. This encodes CASSLTGVSDEQYF.

This sequence joins TRBV28 and TRBJ1-2, with D perhaps matching TRBD1 (6 bases). Deletions cut 8 bases from V and 3 bases from J, with 13 bases between. This CDR3 comprises 13 residues. Germline CDR1 MDHEN, CDR2 SYDVKM. The CDR3 reads CASSLGQHYGYTF. The CDR3 region has the DNA TGTGCCAGCTCGTTAGGACAGCACTATGGCTACACCTTC.

Only a few counts were recorded for this clone. The V gene is TRBV28, the J gene TRBJ1-2, with D uncertain. The CDR3 loop spans 13 amino acids. Trimming left V 3 bases short and J 8 bases short, with 13 bases between. Per germline, CDR1 MDHEN and CDR2 SYDVKM. CDR3 DNA: TGTGCCAGCAGTTTTGACGGCGGAGCCGGCTACACCTTC. Protein product: CASSFDGGAGYTF.

This clone occurred a few times. The J gene is TRBJ1-5, the V gene TRBV9; D is unclear. This CDR3 is 16 amino acids long. Germline V CDR1 and CDR2: SGDLS, YYNGEE. V lost 1 base and J 6 bases, leaving 17 bases between the germline ends. As DNA, the CDR3 is TGTGCCAGCAGCGTAAGCGCCCCAAAGAAAAGTCAGCCCCAGCATTTT. It specifies CASSVSAPKKSQPQHF.

The chain combines TRBV5-1 with TRBJ2-2; the D gene is possibly TRBD1 (5 bases). There are 15 residues in the CDR3. Germline V CDR1 and CDR2: SGHRS, YFSETQ. Trimming stripped 4 bases from V and 3 bases from J, with 13 bases between. The CDR3 sequence: CASSPRQTDTGELFF. The CDR3 DNA reads TGCGCCAGCAGCCCGAGACAGACTGACACCGGGGAGCTGTTTTTT.

This clone was recorded once. DNA for the CDR3: TGTGCCAGCAGCGTATCCGGGGGGCAATGGGGAGAGACCCAGTACTTC. This encodes CASSVSGGQWGETQYF. This chain connects TRBV9 to TRBJ2-5, with D possibly being TRBD2 (7 bases). The V and J ends lost 1 base and 4 bases respectively, with 17 bases between them. Germline V lookup: CDR1 SGDLS, CDR2 YYNGEE. The CDR3 is 16 residues long.

This chain uses TRBV27 with TRBJ2-1; 12 positions agree with TRBD2. The CDR3 loop spans 16 amino acids. Trimming took 4 bases from V and 6 from J; bases not matched to a gene: 7. Germline CDR1 reads MNHEY; CDR2 reads SMNVEV (reference sequence). The CDR3 sequence is CASSSLAGGPFNEQFF. The CDR3 bases are TGTGCCAGCAGTTCTCTAGCGGGGGGGCCCTTCAATGAGCAGTTCTTC.

The gene calls are TRBV4-2 and TRBJ1-5; 7 nucleotides agree with TRBD1. The V gene end was trimmed by 4 bases and the J gene end by 7 bases; junction bases not matched to a gene: 16. This CDR3 spans 17 amino acids. CDR1 and CDR2 (germline): LGHNA, YNFKEQ. The CDR3 protein is CASSPLVAGTDAQPQHF. CDR3 coding DNA: TGTGCCAGCAGCCCACTTGTTGCCGGGACAGACGCCCAGCCCCAGCATTTT.

The V gene is TRBV27, the J gene TRBJ1-4; D gene ambiguous. CDR3 length: 13 amino acids. Trimming took off 8 bases at V and 0 bases at J, with 7 bases between the two ends. Germline CDR1 is MNHEY and CDR2 is SMNVEV (reference sequence). CDR3 nucleotides: TGTGCCAGCGGTCGCGCAACTAATGAAAAACTGTTTTTT. Protein: CASGRATNEKLFF.

The chain is built from TRBV14 and TRBJ2-1; 7 bases fit TRBD1. CDR3 size: 14 residues. Germline assignment: CDR1 SGHDN and CDR2 FVKESK. The V and J ends lost 3 bases and 3 bases, in that order; junction bases with no gene match: 2. The CDR3 bases are TGTGCCAGCAGCCAGCAGGGGGTCTACAATGAGCAGTTCTTC. Its translation is CASSQQGVYNEQFF.

This clone was seen once. The chain joins TRBV18 to TRBJ2-5; 7 bases agree with TRBD1. Germline lookup yields CDR1 KGHSH and CDR2 LQKENI. Trimming at V came to 3 bases and at J to 2 bases, leaving 0 bases not matched to a gene. CDR3 size: 13 residues. This CDR3 is CASSPDRQETQYF. For the CDR3, the DNA is TGTGCCAGCTCACCGGACAGGCAAGAGACCCAGTACTTC.

This chain links TRBV9 with TRBJ2-5; possible D gene TRBD2, 5 bases. The DNA end is a closer match to TRBJ2-7, so the J assignment may be wrong. The CDR3 totals 15 residues. Germline V gene lookup returns CDR1 SGDLS and CDR2 YYNGEE. The CDR3 sequence: CASSVGPRTSYEQYF. The CDR3 region has the DNA TGTGCCAGCAGCGTAGGCCCCAGGACTTCCTACGAGCAGTACTTC.

The chain carries TRBV2 and TRBJ1-4, with D unresolved. The length of the CDR3 is 13 residues. Trimming took 8 bases from V and 4 from J, leaving 11 bases between them. The germline CDR1 and CDR2 sequences are SNHLY and FYNNEI. The CDR3 DNA is TGTGCCAGCTTCTTACAGAATAATGAAAAACTGTTTTTT. Translation gives CASFLQNNEKLFF.